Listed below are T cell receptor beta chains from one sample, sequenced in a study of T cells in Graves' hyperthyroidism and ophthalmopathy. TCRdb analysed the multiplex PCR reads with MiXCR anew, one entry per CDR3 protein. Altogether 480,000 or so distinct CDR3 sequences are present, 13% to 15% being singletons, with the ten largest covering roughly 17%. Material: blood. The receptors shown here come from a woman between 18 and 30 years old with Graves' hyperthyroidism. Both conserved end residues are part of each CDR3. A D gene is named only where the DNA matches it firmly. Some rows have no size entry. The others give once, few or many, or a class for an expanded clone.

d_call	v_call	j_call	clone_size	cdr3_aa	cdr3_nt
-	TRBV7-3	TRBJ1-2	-	CASSPGALYGYTF	TGTGCCAGCAGCCCGGGGGCCCTCTATGGCTACACCTTC
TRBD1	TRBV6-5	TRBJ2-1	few	CASSYGGQANEQFF	TGTGCCAGCAGTTACGGTGGACAGGCCAATGAGCAGTTCTTC
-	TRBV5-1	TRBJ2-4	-	CASSSEGAVAKNIQYF	TGCGCCAGCAGCTCGGAAGGCGCGGTAGCCAAAAACATTCAGTACTTC
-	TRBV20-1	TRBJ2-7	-	CSARDPTILDEQYF	TGCAGTGCTAGAGATCCGACTATCCTAGACGAGCAGTACTTC
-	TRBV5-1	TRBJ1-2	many	CASSLPGAINYGYTF	TGCGCCAGCAGCTTGCCGGGGGCTATTAACTATGGCTACACCTTC
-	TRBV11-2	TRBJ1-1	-	CASSLGLVGQEAFF	TGTGCCAGCAGCTTAGGCCTTGTCGGACAGGAAGCTTTCTTT
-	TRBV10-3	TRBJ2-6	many	CAIQTGVGASSGANVLTF	TGTGCCATTCAAACGGGGGTCGGCGCCAGCTCTGGGGCCAACGTCCTGACTTTC
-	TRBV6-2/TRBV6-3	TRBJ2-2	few	CASRIRHSFNTGELFF	TGTGCCAGCAGGATTCGACATTCCTTTAACACCGGGGAGCTGTTTTTT
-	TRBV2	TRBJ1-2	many	CASKQEKGNGYTF	TGTGCCAGCAAGCAGGAAAAGGGGAATGGCTACACCTTC
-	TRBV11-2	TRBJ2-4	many	CASSLVENIQYF	TGTGCCAGCAGCTTAGTTGAAAACATTCAGTACTTC
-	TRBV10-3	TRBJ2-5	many	CAISEGGTLQETQYF	TGTGCCATCAGTGAGGGAGGGACCCTACAAGAGACCCAGTACTTC
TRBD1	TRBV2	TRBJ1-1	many	CATVGNRGNTEAFF	TGTGCCACCGTTGGGAACAGGGGGAACACTGAAGCTTTCTTT
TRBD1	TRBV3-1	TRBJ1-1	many	CASSQTGVNTEAFF	TGTGCCAGCAGCCAGACAGGGGTGAACACTGAAGCTTTCTTT
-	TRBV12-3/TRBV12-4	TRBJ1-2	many	CASSPHTVNYGYTF	TGTGCCAGCAGCCCTCATACAGTAAACTATGGCTACACCTTC
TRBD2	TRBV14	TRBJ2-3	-	CASSLRLAGPTDTRYF	TGTGCCAGCAGCCTAAGATTAGCGGGGCCCACAGATACGCGGTATTTT
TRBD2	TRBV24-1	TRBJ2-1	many	CATSDAVAGLVEQFF	TGTGCCACCAGTGACGCGGTAGCGGGATTAGTTGAGCAGTTCTTC
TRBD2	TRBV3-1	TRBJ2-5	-	CASSQFSGSLETQYF	TGTGCCAGCAGCCAATTTAGCGGGAGTCTCGAGACCCAGTACTTC
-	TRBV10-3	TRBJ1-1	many	CAISEFASKGTEAFF	TGTGCCATCAGTGAGTTCGCTTCGAAGGGCACTGAAGCTTTCTTT
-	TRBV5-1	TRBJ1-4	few	CASSLGGHITNEKLFF	TGCGCCAGCAGCTTGGGCGGACATATAACTAATGAAAAACTGTTTTTT
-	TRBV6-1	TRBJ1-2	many	CASSEFGRQAYGYTF	TGTGCCAGCAGTGAATTTGGGCGACAGGCCTATGGCTACACCTTC
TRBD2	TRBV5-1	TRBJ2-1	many	CASSLDEGLAGNEQFF	TGCGCCAGCAGCTTGGACGAGGGACTAGCGGGAAATGAGCAGTTCTTC
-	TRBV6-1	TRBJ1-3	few	CASSEPTQGNTIYF	TGTGCCAGCAGTGAACCGACACAGGGAAACACCATATATTTT
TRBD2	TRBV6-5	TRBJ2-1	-	CASSYGGLAGGSSYNEQFF	TGTGCCAGCAGTTACGGGGGACTAGCGGGGGGGAGCTCCTACAATGAGCAGTTCTTC
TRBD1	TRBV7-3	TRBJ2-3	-	CASSWDSLRNTQYF	TGTGCCAGCAGCTGGGACAGTCTTAGGAATACGCAGTATTTT
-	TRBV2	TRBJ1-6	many	CASSPSPGRNSPLHF	TGTGCCAGCAGTCCCTCCCCCGGACGAAATTCACCCCTCCACTTT
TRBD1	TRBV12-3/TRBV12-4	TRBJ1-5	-	CASSSQGDSNQPQHF	TGTGCCAGCAGTTCCCAGGGGGACAGCAATCAGCCCCAGCATTTT
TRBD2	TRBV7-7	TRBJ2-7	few	CASSQAALLAGEIQQYF	TGTGCCAGCAGCCAAGCGGCCCTACTAGCGGGAGAGATTCAGCAGTACTTC
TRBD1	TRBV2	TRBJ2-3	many	CASRDRGQDTQYF	TGTGCCAGCAGGGACAGGGGGCAAGATACGCAGTATTTT
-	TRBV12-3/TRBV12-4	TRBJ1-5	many	CASRSTVLNQPQHF	TGTGCCAGCAGATCGACGGTACTCAATCAGCCCCAGCATTTT
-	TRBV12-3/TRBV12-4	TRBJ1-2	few	CASSLGQGVGYTF	TGTGCCAGCAGTTTAGGTCAGGGTGTCGGCTACACCTTC
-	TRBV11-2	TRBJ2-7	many	CASRPRLAGTHYEQYF	TGTGCCAGCAGGCCCAGACTCGCCGGGACTCACTACGAGCAGTACTTC
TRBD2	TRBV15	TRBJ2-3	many	CATTGRTSGTDTQYF	TGTGCCACCACCGGCCGGACTAGCGGCACAGATACGCAGTATTTT
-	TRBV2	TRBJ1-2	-	CASRGRYGYTF	TGTGCCAGCAGAGGACGGTATGGCTACACCTTC
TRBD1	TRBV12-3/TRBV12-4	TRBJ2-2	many	CASSTRQGGDGGELFF	TGTGCCAGCAGCACTCGACAGGGGGGAGACGGCGGGGAGCTGTTTTTT
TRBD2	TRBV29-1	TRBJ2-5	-	CSVSPSGSGKTQYF	TGCAGCGTTAGCCCTAGCGGGAGTGGGAAGACCCAGTACTTC
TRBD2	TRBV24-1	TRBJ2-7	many	CATSGGGSYEQYF	TGTGCCACCAGTGGGGGGGGCTCCTACGAGCAGTACTTC
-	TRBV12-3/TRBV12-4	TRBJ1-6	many	CASSLTSYNSPLHF	TGTGCCAGCAGTTTGACTTCCTATAATTCACCCCTCCACTTT
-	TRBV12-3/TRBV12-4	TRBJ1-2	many	CASSFGGLAYGYTF	TGTGCCAGCAGTTTTGGTGGCCTGGCCTATGGCTACACCTTC
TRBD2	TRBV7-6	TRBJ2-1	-	CASSLDLAGGWGHFF	TGTGCCAGCAGCTTAGATTTGGCGGGAGGCTGGGGTCATTTCTTC
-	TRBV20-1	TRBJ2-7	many	CSAPDRERVAYEQYF	TGCAGTGCTCCTGACCGGGAGAGGGTAGCCTACGAGCAGTACTTC
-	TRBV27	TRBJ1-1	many	CASSLIVRRPDAEAFF	TGTGCCAGCAGTTTAATTGTACGACGTCCTGACGCTGAAGCTTTCTTT
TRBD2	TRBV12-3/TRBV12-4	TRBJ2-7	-	CASSFPLAGDEQYF	TGTGCCAGCAGTTTCCCCCTAGCGGGTGACGAGCAGTACTTC
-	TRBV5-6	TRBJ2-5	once	CASSRALGGPETQYF	TGTGCCAGCAGCCGAGCATTGGGGGGCCCAGAGACCCAGTACTTC
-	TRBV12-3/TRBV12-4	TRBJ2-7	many	CASSSGLVRAYEQYF	TGTGCCAGCAGCTCGGGGTTAGTTCGAGCCTACGAGCAGTACTTC
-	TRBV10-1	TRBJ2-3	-	CASSERSRTDTQYF	TGCGCCAGCAGTGAACGGTCTAGGACAGATACGCAGTATTTT
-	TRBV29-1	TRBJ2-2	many	CSARGQGGAGELFF	TGCAGCGCGAGGGGCCAGGGGGGAGCCGGGGAGCTGTTTTTT
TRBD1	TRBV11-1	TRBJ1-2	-	CASSRGQGTLYGYTF	TGTGCCAGCAGTCGGGGACAGGGGACCCTCTATGGCTACACCTTC
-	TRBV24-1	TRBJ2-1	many	CATSLRNEQFF	TGTGCCACCAGTTTGCGCAATGAGCAGTTCTTC
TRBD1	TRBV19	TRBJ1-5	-	CASSMPFRQGIDQPQHF	TGTGCCAGTAGTATGCCCTTTCGACAGGGGATCGATCAGCCCCAGCATTTT
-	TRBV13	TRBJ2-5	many	CASSTARETQYF	TGTGCCAGCAGCACGGCAAGGGAGACCCAGTACTTC
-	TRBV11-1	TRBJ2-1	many	CASSLAYSEGQFF	TGTGCCAGCAGCTTAGCTTATTCTGAGGGGCAGTTCTTC
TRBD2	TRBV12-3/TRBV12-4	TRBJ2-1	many	CASSLGGTSGRDVYNEQFF	TGTGCCAGCAGTTTAGGTGGGACTAGCGGGAGGGACGTCTACAATGAGCAGTTCTTC
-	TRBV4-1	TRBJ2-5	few	CASSQEGGTAPGYQETQYF	TGCGCCAGCAGCCAAGAAGGTGGGACTGCCCCGGGGTACCAAGAGACCCAGTACTTC
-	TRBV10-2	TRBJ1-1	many	CASISARVGTEAFF	TGCGCCAGCATCAGCGCCAGGGTAGGGACTGAAGCTTTCTTT